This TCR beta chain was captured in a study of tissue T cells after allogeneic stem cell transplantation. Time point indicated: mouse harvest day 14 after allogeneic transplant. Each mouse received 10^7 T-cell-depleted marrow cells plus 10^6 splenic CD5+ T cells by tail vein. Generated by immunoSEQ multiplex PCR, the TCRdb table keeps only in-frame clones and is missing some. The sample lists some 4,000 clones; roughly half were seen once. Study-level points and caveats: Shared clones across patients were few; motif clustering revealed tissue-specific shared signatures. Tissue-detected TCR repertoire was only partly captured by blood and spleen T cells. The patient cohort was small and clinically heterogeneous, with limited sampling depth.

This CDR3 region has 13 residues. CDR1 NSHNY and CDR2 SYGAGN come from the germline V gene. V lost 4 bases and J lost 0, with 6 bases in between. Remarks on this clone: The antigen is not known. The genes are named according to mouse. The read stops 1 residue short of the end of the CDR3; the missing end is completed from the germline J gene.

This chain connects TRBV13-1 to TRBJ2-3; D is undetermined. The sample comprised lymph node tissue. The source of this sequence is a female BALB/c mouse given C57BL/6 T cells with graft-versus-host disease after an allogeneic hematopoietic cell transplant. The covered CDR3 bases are TGTGCCAGCAGTTCCGGCAGTGCAGAAACGCTGTAT. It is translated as CASSSGSAETLY. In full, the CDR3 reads CASSSGSAETLYF.